What follows is one T cell receptor (beta chain) and its context. The entry originates in a study of shared clonotypes between healthy human individuals. The ends were cut back, 6 bases at V and 5 bases at J, with 17 bases in the middle. The CDR3 is 15 residues long. Germline-derived CDR1 and CDR2 are ENHRY and SYGVKD. Here immunoSEQ multiplex PCR was the method, and the copy in TCRdb shows in-frame clones only, minus some. The sample consists of more than 1.2 million clones, roughly 98.5% of them appearing once. There were no recent acute infections or vaccinations among the donors, who were healthy HIV-negative adults. Partitioning of CD4+ cells yielded a CD45RA+ naive subset and a CD45RA-negative memory subset.

The sequenced material came from naive CD4+ T cells sorted from blood. Subset of the sample: CD45RA+ positively selected. The chain employs TRBV10-3 and TRBJ2-1; possibly TRBD2 for D (6 bases). The sequence came from a man aged 30 to 45 in good health. DNA for the CDR3: TGTGCCATCAGGCGAGGTGACGGGAGTAACAATGAGCAGTTCTTC. This translates into CAIRRGDGSNNEQFF.